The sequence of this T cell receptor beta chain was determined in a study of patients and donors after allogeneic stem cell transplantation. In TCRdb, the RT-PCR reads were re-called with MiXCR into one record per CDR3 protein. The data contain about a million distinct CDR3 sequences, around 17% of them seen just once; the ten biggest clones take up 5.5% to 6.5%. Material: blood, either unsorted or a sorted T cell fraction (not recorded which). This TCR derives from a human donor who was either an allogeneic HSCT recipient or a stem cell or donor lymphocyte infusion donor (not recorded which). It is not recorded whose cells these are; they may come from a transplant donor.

This CDR3 reads CAWEGTPNTDTQYF. CDR3 nucleotide sequence: TGTGCCTGGGAAGGGACTCCTAACACAGATACGCAGTATTTT. V gene TRBV30 combines with J gene TRBJ2-3, with D possibly TRBD2 on 6 matching bases. Trimming pared 5 bases from V and 2 bases from J, leaving 14 bases between. This CDR3 contains 14 residues. The germline V gene has CDR1 GTSNPN and CDR2 SVGIG (reference sequence).